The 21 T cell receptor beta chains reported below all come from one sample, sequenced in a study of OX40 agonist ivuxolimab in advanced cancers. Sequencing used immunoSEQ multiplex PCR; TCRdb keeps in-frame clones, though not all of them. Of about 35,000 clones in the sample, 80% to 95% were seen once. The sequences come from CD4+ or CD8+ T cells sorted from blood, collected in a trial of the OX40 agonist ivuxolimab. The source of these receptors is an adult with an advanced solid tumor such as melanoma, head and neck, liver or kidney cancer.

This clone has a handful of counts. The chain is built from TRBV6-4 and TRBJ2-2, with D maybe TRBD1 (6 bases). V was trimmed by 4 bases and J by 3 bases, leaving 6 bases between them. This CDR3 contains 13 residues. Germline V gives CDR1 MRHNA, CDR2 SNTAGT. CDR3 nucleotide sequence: TGTGCCAGCAGTGCAGGGGACACCGGGGAGCTGTTTTTT. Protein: CASSAGDTGELFF.

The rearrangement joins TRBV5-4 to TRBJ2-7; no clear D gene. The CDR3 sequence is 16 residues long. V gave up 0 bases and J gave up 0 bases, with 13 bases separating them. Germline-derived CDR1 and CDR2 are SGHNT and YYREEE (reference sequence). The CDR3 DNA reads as TGTGCCAGCAGCTTGGCCGGCCCCCTAAGCTCCTACGAGCAGTACTTC. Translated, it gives CASSLAGPLSSYEQYF. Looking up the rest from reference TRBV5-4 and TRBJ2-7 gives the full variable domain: ETGVTQSPTHLIKTRGQQVTLRCSSQSGHNTVSWYQQALGQGPQFIFQYYREEENGRGNFPPRFSGLQFPNYSSELNVNALELDDSALYLCASSLAGPLSSYEQYFGPGTRLTVT.

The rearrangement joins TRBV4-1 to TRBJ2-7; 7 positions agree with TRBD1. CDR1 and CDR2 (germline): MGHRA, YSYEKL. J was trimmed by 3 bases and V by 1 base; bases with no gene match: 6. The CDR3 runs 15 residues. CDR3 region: CASSQGGQADYEQYF. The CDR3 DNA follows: TGCGCCAGCAGCCAAGGTGGACAGGCGGACTACGAGCAGTACTTC.

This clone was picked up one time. The CDR3 sequence is CASSTTGNIQYF. In DNA, the CDR3 is TGTGCCAGTAGTACGACGGGAAACATTCAGTACTTC. The chain employs TRBV19 and TRBJ2-4; no clear D gene. Deletions cut 4 bases from V and 6 bases from J, with 7 bases between. The V gene's germline CDR1 is LNHDA and CDR2 SQIVND (reference sequence). The CDR3 is 12 amino acids.

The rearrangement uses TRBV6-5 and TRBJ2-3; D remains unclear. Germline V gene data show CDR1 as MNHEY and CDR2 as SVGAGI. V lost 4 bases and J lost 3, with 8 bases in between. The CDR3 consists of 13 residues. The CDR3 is CASSSLGTDTQYF. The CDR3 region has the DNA TGTGCCAGCAGTTCTTTGGGGACAGATACGCAGTATTTT.

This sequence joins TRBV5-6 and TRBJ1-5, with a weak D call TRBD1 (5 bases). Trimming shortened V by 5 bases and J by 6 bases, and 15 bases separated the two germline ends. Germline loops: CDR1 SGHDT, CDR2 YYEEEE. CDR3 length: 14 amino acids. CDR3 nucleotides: TGTGCCAGCAGTATGGAGGGTGGGGGTCAGCCCCAGCATTTT. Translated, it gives CASSMEGGGQPQHF.

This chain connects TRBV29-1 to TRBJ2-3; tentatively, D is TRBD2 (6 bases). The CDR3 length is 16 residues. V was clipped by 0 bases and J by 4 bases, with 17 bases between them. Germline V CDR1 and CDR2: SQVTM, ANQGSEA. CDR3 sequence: CSVEDGASDPPDTQYF. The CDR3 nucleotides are TGCAGCGTTGAAGACGGGGCTAGCGATCCGCCAGATACGCAGTATTTT.

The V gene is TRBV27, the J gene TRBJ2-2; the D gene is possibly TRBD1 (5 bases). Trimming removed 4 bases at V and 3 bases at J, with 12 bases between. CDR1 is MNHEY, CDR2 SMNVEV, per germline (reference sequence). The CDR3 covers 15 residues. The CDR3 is CASSYSGFHTGELFF. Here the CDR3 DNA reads TGTGCCAGCAGTTATTCAGGGTTTCACACCGGGGAGCTGTTTTTT.

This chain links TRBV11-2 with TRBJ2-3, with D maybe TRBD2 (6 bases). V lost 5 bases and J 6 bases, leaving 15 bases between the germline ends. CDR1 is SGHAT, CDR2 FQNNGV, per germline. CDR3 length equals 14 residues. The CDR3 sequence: CASSRGLEFDTQYF. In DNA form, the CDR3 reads TGTGCCAGCAGCAGGGGACTTGAATTCGATACGCAGTATTTT.

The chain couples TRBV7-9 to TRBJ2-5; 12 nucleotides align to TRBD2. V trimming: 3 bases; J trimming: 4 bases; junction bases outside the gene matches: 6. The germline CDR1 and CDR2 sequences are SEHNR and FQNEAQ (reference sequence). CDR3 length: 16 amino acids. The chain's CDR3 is CASSLGLAGGPETQYF. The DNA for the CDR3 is TGTGCCAGCAGCTTGGGTCTAGCGGGAGGGCCAGAGACCCAGTACTTC.

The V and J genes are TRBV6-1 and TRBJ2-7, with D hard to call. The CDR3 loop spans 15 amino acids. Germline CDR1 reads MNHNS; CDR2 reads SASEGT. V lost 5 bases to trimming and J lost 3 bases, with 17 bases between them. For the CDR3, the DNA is TGTGCCAGCAGTTCACCGACGGCCACGCACTACGAGCAGTACTTC. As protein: CASSSPTATHYEQYF.

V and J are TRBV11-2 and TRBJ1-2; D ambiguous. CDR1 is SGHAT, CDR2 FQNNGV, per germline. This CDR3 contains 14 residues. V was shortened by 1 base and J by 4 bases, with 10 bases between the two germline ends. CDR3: CASSLGGTFYGYTF. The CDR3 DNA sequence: TGTGCCAGCAGCTTAGGGGGAACGTTCTATGGCTACACCTTC.

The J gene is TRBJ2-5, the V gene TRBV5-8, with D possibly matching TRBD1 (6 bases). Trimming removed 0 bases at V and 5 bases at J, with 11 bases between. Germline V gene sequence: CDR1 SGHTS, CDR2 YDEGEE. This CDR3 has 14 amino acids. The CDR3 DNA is TGTGCCAGCAGCTTGGCAACAGGGCTGGAGACCCAGTACTTC. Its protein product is CASSLATGLETQYF.

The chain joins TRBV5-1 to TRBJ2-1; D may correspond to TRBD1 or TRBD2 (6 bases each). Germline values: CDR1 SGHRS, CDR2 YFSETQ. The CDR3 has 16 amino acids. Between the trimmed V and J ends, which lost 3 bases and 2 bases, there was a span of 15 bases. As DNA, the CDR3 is TGCGCCAGCAGCTCCAAGGGGGGAGAGCCCTACAATGAGCAGTTCTTC. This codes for CASSSKGGEPYNEQFF. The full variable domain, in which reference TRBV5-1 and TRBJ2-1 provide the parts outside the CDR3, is KAGVTQTPRYLIKTRGQQVTLSCSPISGHRSVSWYQQTPGQGLQFLFEYFSETQRNKGNFPGRFSGRQFSNSRSEMNVSTLELGDSALYLCASSSKGGEPYNEQFFGPGTRLTVL.

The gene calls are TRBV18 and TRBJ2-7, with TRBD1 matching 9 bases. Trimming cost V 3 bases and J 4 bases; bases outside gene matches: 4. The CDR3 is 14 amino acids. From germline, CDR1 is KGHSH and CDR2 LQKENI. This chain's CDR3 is CASSPGTGFYEQYF. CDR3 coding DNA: TGTGCCAGCTCACCCGGGACAGGGTTTTACGAGCAGTACTTC.

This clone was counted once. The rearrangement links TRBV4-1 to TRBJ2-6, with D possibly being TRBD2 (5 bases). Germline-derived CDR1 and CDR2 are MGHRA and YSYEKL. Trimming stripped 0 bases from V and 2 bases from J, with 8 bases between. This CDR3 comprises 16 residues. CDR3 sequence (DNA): TGCGCCAGCAGCCAAGATCTCGGGACTGGGGCCAACGTCCTGACTTTC. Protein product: CASSQDLGTGANVLTF.

The CDR3 DNA follows: TGTGCCAGCAGCTCGGGACTAGCGGGGGATACTAGCACAGATACGCAGTATTTT. Translating it yields CASSSGLAGDTSTDTQYF. V is TRBV7-6 and J is TRBJ2-3, with 14 bases identical to TRBD2. The CDR3 length is 18 residues. Germline V gives CDR1 SGHVS, CDR2 FNYEAQ. J was trimmed by 0 bases and V by 4 bases; bases with no gene match: 6.

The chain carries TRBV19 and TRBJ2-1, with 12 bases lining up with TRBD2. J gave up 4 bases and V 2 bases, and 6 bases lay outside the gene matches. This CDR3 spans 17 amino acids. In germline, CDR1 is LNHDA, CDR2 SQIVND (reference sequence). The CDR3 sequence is CASSITTSGSAYNEQFF. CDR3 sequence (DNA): TGTGCCAGTAGTATAACGACTAGCGGGAGTGCTTACAATGAGCAGTTCTTC.

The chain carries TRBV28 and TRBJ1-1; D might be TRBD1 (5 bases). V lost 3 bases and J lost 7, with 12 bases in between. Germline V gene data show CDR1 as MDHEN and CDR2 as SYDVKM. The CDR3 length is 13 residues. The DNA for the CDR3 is TGTGCCAGCAGTTTCGGTGGGGCCGGTGAAGCTTTCTTT. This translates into CASSFGGAGEAFF.

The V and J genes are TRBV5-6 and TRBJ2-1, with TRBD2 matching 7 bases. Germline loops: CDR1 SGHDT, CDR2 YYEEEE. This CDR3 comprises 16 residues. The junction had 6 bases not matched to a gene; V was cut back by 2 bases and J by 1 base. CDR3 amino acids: CASSLLSGVSYNEQFF. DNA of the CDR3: TGTGCCAGCAGCTTACTCAGCGGGGTTTCCTACAATGAGCAGTTCTTC.

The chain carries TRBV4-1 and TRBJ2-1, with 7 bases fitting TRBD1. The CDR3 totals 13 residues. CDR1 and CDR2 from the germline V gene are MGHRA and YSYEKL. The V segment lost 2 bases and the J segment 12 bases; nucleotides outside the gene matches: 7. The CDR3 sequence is CASSQRQGVWQFF. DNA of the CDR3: TGCGCCAGCAGCCAAAGACAGGGAGTGTGGCAGTTCTTC.